These 6 T cell receptor beta chains were sequenced from one sample in a study of cytomegalovirus exposure and HLA in healthy donors. PCR involved 60 Vbeta and 13 Jbeta primers. The repertoire was sequenced with immunoSEQ multiplex PCR; TCRdb's copy has only in-frame clones and lacks some. The sample includes approximately 150,000 clones, around four fifths of them seen just once. The specimen sequenced was PBMCs. The receptors here all came from a boy aged 2 to 10 in good health and CMV-seronegative.

The rearrangement uses TRBV9 and TRBJ2-3; 9 bases line up with TRBD1. V was clipped by 0 bases and J by 5 bases; unmatched bases: 10. The CDR3 extends over 17 amino acids. Germline CDR1 SGDLS, CDR2 YYNGEE. CDR3: CASSVDQTGGLLDTQYF. CDR3 coding DNA: TGTGCCAGCAGCGTAGATCAAACAGGGGGCTTATTAGATACGCAGTATTTT.

The chain employs TRBV28 and TRBJ2-5, with 8 bases fitting TRBD2. With V trimmed by 5 bases and J by 4 bases, 6 bases remained unmatched. This CDR3 is 14 amino acids long. CDR1 is MDHEN and CDR2 is SYDVKM in the germline V gene. The CDR3 region has the DNA TGTGCCAGCAGTCCCGCGGGGGGCCGAGAGACCCAGTACTTC. Translated: CASSPAGGRETQYF.

The CDR3 region has the DNA TGTGCCAGCAGCGTAGGGGGGGAAGGGACCTATGGCTACACCTTC. Residues: CASSVGGEGTYGYTF. V and J are TRBV9 and TRBJ1-2, with a weak D call TRBD1 (5 bases). CDR1 and CDR2 (germline): SGDLS, YYNGEE. The CDR3 extends over 15 amino acids. The V gene lost 0 bases and the J gene lost 4 bases, with 13 bases spanning the gap.

The chain links TRBV2 to TRBJ2-1, with 12 bases that match TRBD2. V lost 7 bases, J lost 7 bases, and 8 bases stayed unmatched. The CDR3 is 15 amino acids. Germline lookup yields CDR1 SNHLY and CDR2 FYNNEI. The CDR3 loop reads CASNVLAGGINEQFF. As DNA, the CDR3 is TGTGCCAGCAATGTACTAGCGGGGGGCATTAATGAGCAGTTCTTC.

The J gene is TRBJ2-5, the V gene TRBV11-2, with a weak D call TRBD1 (7 bases). The CDR3 length is 15 residues. CDR1 is SGHAT and CDR2 is FQNNGV in the germline V gene. Trimming cost V 2 bases and J 2 bases, with 12 bases left between them. CDR3 amino acids: CASSLRGTEQETQYF. DNA of the CDR3: TGTGCCAGCAGCTTACGCGGGACAGAGCAAGAGACCCAGTACTTC.

The genes are TRBV7-2 and TRBJ2-3; the D is unclear. Trimming took 1 base from V and 0 from J, leaving 8 bases between them. Germline V gene data show CDR1 as SGHTA and CDR2 as FQGNSA. The CDR3 is made up of 15 amino acids. The CDR3, as DNA: TGTGCCAGCAGCTTAGACAGAGCTAGCACAGATACGCAGTATTTT. Translated: CASSLDRASTDTQYF.